The rows below give T cell receptor beta chains drawn from one sample of a study of CD8 T cells in Susac syndrome. TCRdb processed the immunoSEQ multiplex PCR reads anew with MiXCR; each CDR3 protein has one entry. The repertoire includes some 170,000 distinct CDR3 sequences, around 95% of them detected once, and approximately 0.14% sits in the top ten. Sequencing was done on a sample of CD4+ T cells from PBMCs. The receptors here all came from a human donor in good health. The CDR3 runs from the conserved cysteine through the conserved F or W. The D gene is left open where the match is weak.

d_call: NA
v_call: TRBV29-1
j_call: TRBJ2-7
cdr3_nt: TGCAGCGTTGCAAAGGCGGAAAACGAGCAGTACTTC
cdr3_aa: CSVAKAENEQYF

d_call: TRBD1
v_call: TRBV5-1
j_call: TRBJ2-1
cdr3_nt: TGCGCCAGCAGCTATGAAAACAGGGGGGCAGCCTACAATGAGCAGTTCTTC
cdr3_aa: CASSYENRGAAYNEQFF

d_call: TRBD2
v_call: TRBV3-1
j_call: TRBJ2-7
cdr3_nt: TGTGCCAGCATCACTAGCGGGAACCCAATTAAATCCTACGAGCAGTACTTC
cdr3_aa: CASITSGNPIKSYEQYF

d_call: NA
v_call: TRBV2
j_call: TRBJ1-1
cdr3_nt: TGTGCCAGCAGTGGGCAGCCTCACCGGAACACTGAAGCTTTCTTT
cdr3_aa: CASSGQPHRNTEAFF

d_call: NA
v_call: TRBV18
j_call: TRBJ2-2
cdr3_nt: TGTGCCAGCTCACCACTTACAGGAAGAACCGGGGAGCTGTTTTTT
cdr3_aa: CASSPLTGRTGELFF

d_call: TRBD2
v_call: TRBV24-1
j_call: TRBJ2-3
cdr3_nt: TGTGCCACCAGTGACCCCGTGGCTAGCGGGGGGGATACGCAGTATTTT
cdr3_aa: CATSDPVASGGDTQYF

d_call: TRBD1
v_call: TRBV29-1
j_call: TRBJ1-3
cdr3_nt: TGCAGCGTTGAGAGGACAGGCGGCTCTGGAAACACCATATATTTT
cdr3_aa: CSVERTGGSGNTIYF

d_call: NA
v_call: TRBV7-8
j_call: TRBJ1-5
cdr3_nt: TGTGCCAGCAGCCCGACAGCTAATCAGCCCCAGCATTTT
cdr3_aa: CASSPTANQPQHF

d_call: TRBD1
v_call: TRBV5-1
j_call: TRBJ2-1
cdr3_nt: TGCGCCAGCAGCTCCGGACAGGGGGGAAATGAGCAGTTCTTC
cdr3_aa: CASSSGQGGNEQFF

d_call: TRBD2
v_call: TRBV7-9
j_call: TRBJ2-7
cdr3_nt: TGTGCCAGCAGCTTCTCGACTAGCATCAACGAGCAGTACTTC
cdr3_aa: CASSFSTSINEQYF